The source of this T cell receptor (beta chain) is a study of early T cells in non-severe SARS-CoV-2 infection. The CDR3 consists of 15 residues. Germline CDR1 is SGHDN and CDR2 is FVKESK. Trimming took 1 base from V and 4 from J; bases not matched to a gene: 5. TCRdb re-called the 5' RACE reads through MiXCR, storing one row per CDR3 protein. The sample holds tens of thousands of distinct CDR3 sequences, under 5% seen once. This clonotype has ten or more counts. This chain uses TRBV14 with TRBJ2-5, with 8 bases aligning to TRBD1. The clonotype originates from an adult who was a healthcare worker with PCR-confirmed SARS-CoV-2 infection or an uninfected control (not recorded which). The source material was whole blood. CDR3 region: CASSQGTGLLETQYF. The CDR3 DNA reads TGTGCCAGCAGCCAAGGGACAGGGCTCTTAGAGACCCAGTACTTC.